This TCR beta chain derives from a study of molecular identifiers for immune sequencing clone quantification. General observations from the study: Under 1% of molecules in naive cells, but over 99% of effector molecules, belonged to clones above 20 RNA copies. Detectable among approximately 930,000 naive cells, according to reports, was Jurkat TCR RNA spiked in from one cell.

This clonotype is labeled as medium-sized. As yet, its antigen is unknown. Between the trimmed V and J ends, which lost 6 bases and 0 bases, there was a span of 12 bases. Germline V gene sequence: CDR1 MDHEN, CDR2 SYDVKM. The CDR3 length is 14 residues. Naive CD8 T cell sorting was performed on the CD8+CD4-CCR7+CD45RA+ phenotype. Methods described previously were used for bulk TCR libraries, and listed TCR primers were applied. TCRdb reanalysed the PCR reads using MiXCR and keeps one entry per CDR3 protein. This table holds some 10,000 distinct CDR3 sequences, roughly a fifth found once. The rearrangement uses TRBV28 and TRBJ2-7; D is ambiguous. The sequence came from a human donor in good health. Some libraries in this study had Jurkat cell RNA spiked in. Sample: naive CD8+ T cells from blood, with Jurkat cell RNA spiked in. Subset specified: FACS-sorted CD8+CD4-CCR7+CD45RA+ naive T cells. The CDR3: CASSTPWSSYEQYF. CDR3 in DNA: TGTGCCAGCAGCACTCCATGGAGCTCCTACGAGCAGTACTTC.